This TCR beta chain originates from a study of blood T cell repertoires in COVID-19. Overall study: Both acute and convalescent COVID-19 samples were obtained from the United States, Italy and Spain. T cells, B-cell-depleted T cells, or PBMCs supplied cDNA or gDNA.

As processed by the authors: Reference gene primer amplification yielded estimated nucleated cell counts. The data were produced by immunoSEQ multiplex PCR, yet TCRdb's version contains in-frame clones alone and is incomplete. That table gives V, J and clone size, and the DNA gave D and trimming. This sample carries around 140,000 clones, 65% to 90% of them seen once, and the ten largest clones take 9.5% to 13%. The V gene's germline CDR1 is SGHTA and CDR2 FQGNSA. The CDR3 runs to 14 residues. V was cut by 5 bases and J by 0 bases, with 10 bases left in between. In its sample, this clone was seen a few times.

V is TRBV7-2 and J is TRBJ1-1, with D maybe TRBD1 (5 bases). This TCR derives from a man aged 55 to 69 with active or convalescent COVID-19. Sequencing was done on a sample of peripheral blood. CDR3: CASSPRGMNTEAFF. CDR3 bases: TGTGCCAGCAGCCCCCGGGGGATGAACACTGAAGCTTTCTTT.